This T cell receptor beta chain was identified in a study of molecular identifiers for immune sequencing clone quantification. Study conclusions and caveats: For effector cells, clones above 20 RNA copies held over 99% of molecules; for naive cells, under 1%. Clone sizes that are highly expanded could be underestimated when identical TCR molecules share a barcode.

Naive CD8 T cells, phenotype CD8+CD4-CCR7+CD45RA+, were sorted. The CDR3 has 13 residues. Germline-derived CDR1 and CDR2 are SGHRS and YFSETQ. A word on this clonotype: The antigen is unknown. A junction end diverges from the germline sequence, so it may reflect a read error.

Bulk TCR libraries used previously described methods and listed TCR primers. Each CDR3 protein gets one entry after TCRdb re-called the PCR reads with MiXCR. The table lists 550,000 to 750,000 distinct CDR3 sequences, less than 20% of them singletons. The sequenced sample consisted of naive CD8+ T cells from blood, with Jurkat cell RNA spiked in. Subset: FACS-sorted CD8+CD4-CCR7+CD45RA+ naive T cells. The clonotype comes from a human donor in good health. Some libraries in this study had Jurkat cell RNA spiked in. V usage is TRBV5-1 and J usage is TRBJ2-7; D gene unclear. The CDR3 reads CASNLESAYEQYF. CDR3 nucleotides: TGCGCCAGCAACTTGGAGAGCGCCTACGAGCAGTACTTC.